The 27 T cell receptor beta chains below were found in one sample sequenced in a study of sequential checkpoint blockade in melanoma. Treatment of the sample: randomized to nivolumab then ipilimumab (arm A) or the reverse (arm B). Only in-frame clones appear in the TCRdb table, and some are missing; sequencing was by immunoSEQ multiplex PCR. The data hold a few thousand clones, with around 23% observed a single time. The sample in question was tumor tissue (inferred from file names), obtained from a patient given nivolumab and ipilimumab in sequence. The source of these receptors is a human donor with melanoma.

The chain couples TRBV6-8 to TRBJ2-3; 12 bases fit TRBD2. With 6 bases clipped from V and 5 bases from J, the junction kept 6 bases outside the gene matches. Germline CDR1 and CDR2: MNHGY and SAAAGT. This CDR3 region has 15 residues. The CDR3 sequence: CASRELAGGLDTQYF. In DNA, the CDR3 is TGTGCCAGCAGGGAACTAGCGGGGGGACTAGATACGCAGTATTTT.

This chain connects TRBV28 to TRBJ2-3, with D tentatively TRBD1 (6 bases). Germline V CDR1 and CDR2: MDHEN, SYDVKM. V shed 4 bases and J shed 2 bases, with 10 bases lying between them. The CDR3 has 14 residues. CDR3 coding DNA: TGTGCCAGCAGTTATGGACAGCACACAGATACGCAGTATTTT. Translation gives CASSYGQHTDTQYF.

The chain couples TRBV18 to TRBJ1-1; a possible D gene is TRBD1 (5 bases). The germline V gene has CDR1 KGHSH and CDR2 LQKENI. Trimming removed 5 bases at V and 6 bases at J, with 13 bases between. The CDR3 is made up of 13 amino acids. The CDR3, as DNA: TGTGCCAGCTCAGGCGGGGGGTACGCTGAAGCTTTCTTT. Translated, it gives CASSGGGYAEAFF.

This clone was observed a handful of times. The chain combines TRBV6-8 with TRBJ2-4, with D possibly being TRBD2 (6 bases). The CDR3 spans 15 residues. V was trimmed by 7 bases and J by 0 bases, leaving 13 bases between them. Germline CDR1 and CDR2: MNHGY and SAAAGT. The CDR3 here is CASNKLATAKNIQYF. As DNA, the CDR3 is TGTGCCAGCAATAAGCTAGCGACAGCCAAAAACATTCAGTACTTC.

This clone was detected a few times. The chain has TRBV15 and TRBJ2-5; D is possibly TRBD1 or TRBD2 (5 bases each). The germline gives CDR1 LNHNV, CDR2 YYDKDF (reference sequence). Deletions cut 0 bases from V and 0 bases from J, with 8 bases between. CDR3 length: 15 amino acids. The CDR3 DNA reads TGTGCCACCAGCAGAGAGAGGGGTTACCAAGAGACCCAGTACTTC. Its protein is CATSRERGYQETQYF.

By sample share, this clone is medium-sized (0.01 to 0.1%). The V gene is TRBV11-3, the J gene TRBJ1-5, with a tentative D call TRBD1 (5 bases). V was cut by 2 bases and J by 4 bases, with 12 bases left in between. This CDR3 comprises 15 residues. Germline V lookup: CDR1 SGHNT, CDR2 YENEEA. The CDR3 coding sequence is TGTGCCAGCAGCTTAACTTTGGCAGGGAATCAGCCCCAGCATTTT. Residues: CASSLTLAGNQPQHF.

This clone ranks as large (0.1 to 1%). V usage is TRBV19 and J usage is TRBJ1-1, with D possibly being TRBD1 (6 bases). Germline CDR1 LNHDA, CDR2 SQIVND (reference sequence). Trimming left V 10 bases short and J 3 bases short, with 12 bases between. The CDR3 runs 12 residues. The CDR3 DNA follows: TGTGCCACCAAAACAGGGTACACTGAAGCTTTCTTT. Its translation: CATKTGYTEAFF.

The V and J genes are TRBV4-1 and TRBJ1-5, with unresolved D. Looked up from germline, CDR1 is MGHRA and CDR2 is YSYEKL. The length of the CDR3 is 15 residues. With 2 bases removed from V and 0 bases from J, the gap between germline ends came to 8 bases. CDR3 bases: TGCGCCAGCAGCCAACTTTCTAATAGCAATCAGCCCCAGCATTTT. It codes for CASSQLSNSNQPQHF.

The chain joins TRBV29-1 to TRBJ1-2, with 7 nucleotides matching TRBD1. This CDR3 has 14 amino acids. Germline CDR1 is SQVTM and CDR2 is ANQGSEA. The junction had 9 bases not matched to a gene; V was cut back by 4 bases and J by 4 bases. The CDR3 nucleotides read TGCAGCGTTGTATGGACAGGCCTCTTCTATGGCTACACCTTC. Translating it yields CSVVWTGLFYGYTF.

The genes are TRBV11-3 and TRBJ2-7, with 7 bases matching TRBD1. This CDR3 spans 14 amino acids. CDR1 and CDR2 from the germline V gene are SGHNT and YENEEA. The ends lost 5 bases at V and 5 bases at J; junction bases unmatched: 9. DNA of the CDR3: TGTGCCAGCAGCGCTAGACAGGGCGTCCACGAGCAGTACTTC. It encodes CASSARQGVHEQYF.

In this sample, this clone turned up a few times. The chain combines TRBV6-8 with TRBJ1-2; a possible D gene is TRBD1 (6 bases). The V end was cut by 5 bases, the J end by 2 bases, with 9 bases between. The CDR3 spans 13 residues. CDR1 is MNHGY and CDR2 is SAAAGT in the germline V gene. The CDR3 bases are TGTGCCAGCAGTAACGGACAGAACTATGGCTACACCTTC. This encodes CASSNGQNYGYTF.

This clone has more than one count but fewer than ten. The rearrangement links TRBV7-7 to TRBJ2-1; TRBD2 aligns across 7 bases. The CDR3 has 17 amino acids. Germline loops: CDR1 SSHAT, CDR2 FNYEAQ (reference sequence). V shed 6 bases, J shed 6 bases, and the junction held 17 bases outside the gene matches. CDR3 protein: CASRKSVRGGAGNEQFF. CDR3 bases: TGTGCCAGCAGGAAATCAGTACGGGGAGGGGCGGGCAATGAGCAGTTCTTC.

This clone appeared once. CDR3 amino acids: CASSGKGYGTANTGELFF. The CDR3 nucleotides are TGCGCCAGCAGCGGAAAGGGGTACGGGACAGCAAACACCGGGGAGCTGTTTTTT. The V and J genes are TRBV5-1 and TRBJ2-2; 7 bases fit TRBD1. The CDR3 loop spans 18 amino acids. Germline V gene data show CDR1 as SGHRS and CDR2 as YFSETQ. V was clipped by 4 bases and J by 2 bases; unmatched bases: 14.

This sequence joins TRBV18 and TRBJ1-1; D gene uncertain. The V end lost 4 bases, the J end lost 4 bases, and 22 bases lay between the germline ends. The CDR3 is 17 amino acids. In germline, CDR1 is KGHSH, CDR2 LQKENI. The CDR3 region is CASSRNIGNAPGTEAFF. For the CDR3, the DNA is TGTGCCAGCTCACGTAACATTGGCAACGCCCCGGGCACTGAAGCTTTCTTT. The full variable domain, its missing parts supplied by reference TRBV18 and TRBJ1-1, is NAGVMQNPRHLVRRRGQEARLRCSPMKGHSHVYWYRQLPEEGLKFMVYLQKENIIDESGMPKERFSAEFPKEGPSILRIQQVVRGDSAAYFCASSRNIGNAPGTEAFFGQGTRLTVV.

By its share, this clone is medium-sized (0.01 to 0.1%). V is TRBV11-3 and J is TRBJ1-1, with TRBD1 as a possible D gene (5 bases). The CDR3 is made up of 16 amino acids. Per germline, CDR1 SGHNT and CDR2 YENEEA. The V gene lost 2 bases and the J gene lost 1 base, with 14 bases spanning the gap. The CDR3 spells CASSLLRTGSNTEAFF. The CDR3 DNA reads TGTGCCAGCAGCTTACTCCGTACAGGATCGAACACTGAAGCTTTCTTT.

V gene TRBV5-1 combines with J gene TRBJ1-1; D gene ambiguous. CDR3 length: 16 residues. The ends were cut back, 1 base at V and 0 bases at J, with 13 bases in the middle. Germline CDR1 reads SGHRS; CDR2 reads YFSETQ. DNA of the CDR3: TGCGCCAGCAGCTTGAACGGACCGACCATGAACACTGAAGCTTTCTTT. Translating it yields CASSLNGPTMNTEAFF. The complete variable domain, with remaining parts taken from reference TRBV5-1 and TRBJ1-1, reads KAGVTQTPRYLIKTRGQQVTLSCSPISGHRSVSWYQQTPGQGLQFLFEYFSETQRNKGNFPGRFSGRQFSNSRSEMNVSTLELGDSALYLCASSLNGPTMNTEAFFGQGTRLTVV.

This clone is labeled large. The CDR3 DNA reads as TGTGCTAGTGGTTTGGGTTCTACGGGGCTTAGTCGAGAGGGCAATCAGCCCCAGCATTTT. This translates into CASGLGSTGLSREGNQPQHF. The V gene is TRBV12-5, the J gene TRBJ1-5; maybe TRBD1 (5 bases). CDR3 length equals 20 residues. Germline CDR1 reads LGHNT; CDR2 reads FRNRAP. V was shortened by 1 base and J by 2 bases, with 24 bases between the two germline ends. Full variable domain (rest looked up from reference TRBV12-5 and TRBJ1-5): DARVTQTPRHKVTEMGQEVTMRCQPILGHNTVFWYRQTMMQGLELLAYFRNRAPLDDSGMPKDRFSAEMPDATLATLKIQPSEPRDSAVYFCASGLGSTGLSREGNQPQHFGDGTRLSIL.

This clone was detected only a few times. The V call is TRBV6-8, the J call TRBJ2-7, with D unresolved. Germline V gene sequence: CDR1 MNHGY, CDR2 SAAAGT. The germline V and J ends were trimmed by 6 bases and 3 bases, with 12 bases remaining between them. The CDR3 has 13 amino acids. The CDR3 nucleotides are TGTGCCAGCAGCCTAGGTCCGAGCTACGAGCAGTACTTC. Amino acids: CASSLGPSYEQYF.

This clone has only a few counts. An end of the junction differs from the germline gene, which may be a read error. The chain carries TRBV6-8 and TRBJ2-3; D is unresolved. Looked up from germline, CDR1 is MNHGY and CDR2 is SAAAGT. This CDR3 is built from 17 residues. The CDR3 DNA sequence: TGTGCCATCAGTGGATCTGGTGGCCAAGAGAGCACAGATACGCAGTATTTT. This codes for CAISGSGGQESTDTQYF.

In its sample, this clone was seen many times. The chain has TRBV11-3 and TRBJ2-1, with 14 bases lining up with TRBD2. The CDR3 covers 16 residues. Germline lookup yields CDR1 SGHNT and CDR2 YENEEA. The junction had 9 bases not matched to a gene; V was cut back by 5 bases and J by 9 bases. Written as DNA, the CDR3 is TGTGCCAGCAGCCCCGGACTAGCGGGGGGTACGGTTGAGCAGTTCTTC. Translation: CASSPGLAGGTVEQFF.

This clone was detected only a few times. CDR3 DNA sequence: TGTGCCAGCAGTTCTTCCCTAGTGGGGAGAGAGACCCAGTACTTC. Translated: CASSSSLVGRETQYF. This rearrangement joins TRBV28 to TRBJ2-5; tentative D call: TRBD2 (5 bases). Trimming took 4 bases from V and 4 from J, leaving 16 bases between them. Per the germline V gene, CDR1 is MDHEN and CDR2 is SYDVKM. The CDR3 extends over 15 amino acids.

The table lists this clone with a few counts. The sample contains more than one DNA sequence encoding this CDR3. The chain joins TRBV18 to TRBJ1-5; 9 bases agree with TRBD1. CDR3 length: 15 amino acids. V trimming: 2 bases; J trimming: 2 bases; junction bases outside the gene matches: 1. CDR1 and CDR2 (germline): KGHSH, LQKENI. CDR3 coding DNA: TGTGCCAGCTCACCAGACAGGGGGGGCAATCAGCCCCAGCATTTT. Encoded protein: CASSPDRGGNQPQHF.

This clone was recorded many times. The chain couples TRBV1 to TRBJ2-4. TRBV1 is described as a pseudogene. The CDR3 contains 15 residues. Here the CDR3 reads CASSQRDAGLDIQYF. The CDR3 DNA reads TGCGCCAGCAGCCAAAGGGACGCAGGGTTGGACATTCAGTACTTC.

There are a few counts of this clone. The genes are TRBV9 and TRBJ1-6; a possible D gene is TRBD1 (6 bases). This CDR3 is 16 amino acids long. The V and J ends lost 3 bases and 1 base respectively, with 11 bases between them. Germline-derived CDR1 and CDR2 are SGDLS and YYNGEE. The DNA of the CDR3 is TGTGCCAGCAGCGGGGGGCGGTTATCCTATAATTCACCCCTCCACTTT. It specifies CASSGGRLSYNSPLHF. Complete variable domain (other parts from reference TRBV9 and TRBJ1-6): DSGVTQTPKHLITATGQRVTLRCSPRSGDLSVYWYQQSLDQGLQFLIQYYNGEERAKGNILERFSAQQFPDLHSELNLSSLELGDSALYFCASSGGRLSYNSPLHFGNGTRLTVT.

In this sample, this clone turned up many times. The gene calls are TRBV11-1 and TRBJ2-7; 8 nucleotides agree with TRBD1. This CDR3 contains 15 residues. J gave up 4 bases and V 5 bases, and 10 bases lay outside the gene matches. Per germline, CDR1 SGHAT and CDR2 FQDESV (reference sequence). The CDR3 loop reads CASSQGPGGDYEQYF. The CDR3 coding sequence is TGTGCCAGCAGCCAAGGCCCAGGGGGCGATTACGAGCAGTACTTC.

This clone was detected once. V is TRBV16 and J is TRBJ1-5; D call uncertain. CDR3 length: 16 residues. The germline V and J ends were trimmed by 0 bases and 0 bases, with 9 bases remaining between them. Germline-derived CDR1 and CDR2 are KGHSY and FQNENV. The CDR3 coding sequence is TGTGCCAGCAGCCAATCTGAAAACTATAGCAATCAGCCCCAGCATTTT. Residues: CASSQSENYSNQPQHF.

The sample holds a few counts of this clone. The V gene is TRBV28, the J gene TRBJ1-5; possibly TRBD1 for D (6 bases). Deletions cut 4 bases from V and 3 bases from J, with 13 bases between. The CDR3 is 15 amino acids. Germline-derived CDR1 and CDR2 are MDHEN and SYDVKM. CDR3 loop: CASSSIGGFNQPQHF. CDR3 nucleotide sequence: TGTGCCAGCAGTTCAATAGGGGGTTTCAATCAGCCCCAGCATTTT.